The TCR beta chain under discussion was sequenced for a study of T cell responses to AZD1222 COVID-19 vaccine. With regard to this clone: As yet, its antigen is unknown.

Whole-study findings and limits: Without day 14 samples, only post-peak T cell repertoires were studied. Two AZD1222 doses significantly raised spike-specific TCR breadth and depth over controls.

Profiling relied on immunoSEQ multiplex PCR, and the TCRdb table lists in-frame clones only, not all of them. Of more than 150,000 clones listed, roughly 92% are singletons. J was trimmed by 1 base and V by 3 bases; bases with no gene match: 5. The CDR3 length is 17 residues. Germline V gives CDR1 LGHNA, CDR2 YSLEER. This chain uses TRBV4-3 with TRBJ2-2; 10 positions match TRBD2. The sequences come from peripheral blood, collected on day 0 of AZD1222 vaccination. The source of this sequence is an adult in good health. The CDR3 loop is CASSQVRTSGNTGELFF. Here the CDR3 DNA reads TGCGCCAGCAGCCAGGTTCGGACTAGCGGGAACACCGGGGAGCTGTTTTTT.